A single sample is the source of the 4 T cell receptor beta chains below, sequenced in a study of shared clonotypes between healthy human individuals. Sequencing was performed with immunoSEQ multiplex PCR; in TCRdb, only in-frame clones are kept and a portion is missing. This repertoire shows over a million clones, around 76% found once; its top ten account for approximately 1.5%. The source material was memory CD4+ T cells sorted from blood. This sample's subset: CD45RA-negative fraction. The receptor set was obtained from a man in his late teens or twenties in good health.

The CDR3, as DNA: TGTGCCAGCAGTGGCTCCGGGACTAGACAAGAGACCCAGTACTTC. It yields the protein CASSGSGTRQETQYF. The genes are TRBV6-1 and TRBJ2-5; 8 bases are shared with TRBD2. Losses at the gene ends were 4 bases for V and 2 bases for J; bases not matched to a gene: 6. Germline V CDR1 and CDR2: MNHNS, SASEGT. The CDR3 spans 15 residues.

V is TRBV6-5 and J is TRBJ2-1, with D perhaps TRBD2 (7 bases). Trimming removed 11 bases from V and 8 bases from J, with 19 bases in between. The CDR3 is 13 residues long. Germline lookup yields CDR1 MNHEY and CDR2 SVGAGI. In DNA form, the CDR3 reads TGTGCCGGAGGCCGGGGGGCCAACGATGAGCAGTTCTTC. Protein: CAGGRGANDEQFF.

With respect to this clone: This CDR3 is also generated by other DNA sequences in the sample. J is TRBJ2-2 and V is TRBV5-1; tentative D call: TRBD2 (6 bases). The V end was cut by 4 bases, the J end by 2 bases, with 9 bases between. Germline CDR1 reads SGHRS; CDR2 reads YFSETQ. The CDR3 runs to 14 residues. The CDR3: CASSPGVNTGELFF. The CDR3, as DNA: TGCGCCAGCAGCCCGGGGGTCAACACCGGGGAGCTGTTTTTT.

The chain joins TRBV7-9 to TRBJ1-5, with TRBD1 as a possible D gene (6 bases). CDR3 size: 14 residues. Deletions cut 4 bases from V and 1 base from J, with 8 bases between. Germline V CDR1 and CDR2: SEHNR, FQNEAQ (reference sequence). The CDR3 here is CASSWTESNQPQHF. The CDR3 DNA is TGTGCCAGCAGCTGGACAGAGAGCAATCAGCCCCAGCATTTT.